This TCR beta chain was obtained from a study of Graves' ophthalmopathy and Graves' hyperthyroidism. General study points: The model reached approximately 70% sensitivity and roughly 76% specificity for predicting ophthalmopathy progression. The authors also found most expanded thyroid clonotypes above 0.001 frequency in blood.

Of note for this clonotype: Its antigen is not known.

Enrolled hyperthyroidism patients had a new diagnosis, a duration under 2 months, and an age of 18 to 65. Amplification of TCR beta CDR3 regions used RNA transcripts. A first-round RT-PCR used HTBI primers, followed by a second-round multiplex PCR. A single record per CDR3 protein comes from TCRdb applying MiXCR to the multiplex PCR reads. The data contain roughly 410,000 distinct CDR3 sequences, 15% of them seen just once; the ten biggest clones take up approximately 7%. The material sequenced was peripheral blood. This sequence was found in a woman under 30 with stable Graves' hyperthyroidism.

CDR3: CATSRTGFQPQHF. For the CDR3, the DNA is TGTGCCACCTCCCGGACAGGGTTCCAGCCCCAGCATTTT. This chain connects TRBV12-3 or TRBV12-4 to TRBJ1-5; TRBD1 matches at 8 bases. Losses at the gene ends were 10 bases for V and 7 bases for J; bases not matched to a gene: 9. The CDR3 covers 13 residues.